This TCR beta chain is drawn from a study of T cells in narcolepsy. As for the study in general: Enrolled donors included narcolepsy type 1 or type 2 patients and healthy controls.

Comments on this clone: The target antigen is unknown.

The germline V gene encodes CDR1 SGHKS and CDR2 YYEKEE (reference sequence). The CDR3 has 15 residues. Trimming stripped 0 bases from V and 4 bases from J, with 11 bases between. Sequenced by immunoSEQ multiplex PCR; TCRdb stores in-frame clones only, minus some. The repertoire holds some 33,000 clones, with 75% to 90% as singletons. Study observations and caveats: Healthy controls reportedly lacked the autoreactive clonotypes serially found in patients' blood. Autoreactive HCRT-specific and TRIB2-specific clonotypes were marked in same-patient CSF-versus-blood CD4+ comparisons. Autoreactive clone sequences were missing from some blood memory CD4+ repertoires.

The specimen sequenced was CD45RA- memory CD4+ T cells from PBMCs. This chain connects TRBV5-5 to TRBJ2-1; unclear D gene. The receptor was derived from a human donor with narcolepsy. In nucleotides, the CDR3 is TGTGCCAGCAGCTTGGAATTTCTCACGTACAATGAGCAGTTCTTC. It specifies CASSLEFLTYNEQFF.